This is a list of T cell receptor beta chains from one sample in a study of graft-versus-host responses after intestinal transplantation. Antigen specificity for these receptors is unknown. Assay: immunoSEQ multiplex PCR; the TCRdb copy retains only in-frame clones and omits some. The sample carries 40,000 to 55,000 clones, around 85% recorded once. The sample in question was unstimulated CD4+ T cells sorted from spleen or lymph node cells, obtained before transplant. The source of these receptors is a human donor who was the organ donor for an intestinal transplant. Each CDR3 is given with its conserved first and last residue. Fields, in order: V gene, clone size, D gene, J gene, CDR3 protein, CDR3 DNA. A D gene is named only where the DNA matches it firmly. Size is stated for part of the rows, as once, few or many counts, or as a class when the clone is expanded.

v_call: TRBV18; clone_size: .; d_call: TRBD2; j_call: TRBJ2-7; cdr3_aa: CASSSSGGSYEQYF; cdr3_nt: TGTGCCAGCTCAAGTAGCGGGGGGTCTTACGAGCAGTACTTC
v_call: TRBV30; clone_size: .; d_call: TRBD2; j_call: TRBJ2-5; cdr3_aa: CAWSVNSGGAQYF; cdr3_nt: TGTGCCTGGAGTGTTAATAGCGGGGGGGCCCAGTACTTC
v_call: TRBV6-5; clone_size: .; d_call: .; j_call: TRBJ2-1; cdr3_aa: CASRPLVIHEQFF; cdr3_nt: TGTGCCAGCAGGCCACTAGTGATTCATGAGCAGTTCTTC
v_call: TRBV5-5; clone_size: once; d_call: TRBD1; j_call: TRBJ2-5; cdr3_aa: CASSLGQGRGETQYF; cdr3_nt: TGTGCCAGCAGCTTGGGACAGGGGAGAGGTGAGACCCAGTACTTC
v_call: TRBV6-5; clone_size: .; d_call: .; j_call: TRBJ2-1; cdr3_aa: CASSYRSSYNEQFF; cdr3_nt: TGTGCCAGCAGTTACAGGAGCTCCTACAATGAGCAGTTCTTC
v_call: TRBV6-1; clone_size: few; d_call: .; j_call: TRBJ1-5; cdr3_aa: CASSEVQGLLNQPQHF; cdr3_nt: TGTGCCAGCAGTGAGGTGCAGGGGCTCCTCAATCAGCCCCAGCATTTT
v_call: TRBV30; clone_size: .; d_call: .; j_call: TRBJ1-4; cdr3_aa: CAWRASPNEKLFF; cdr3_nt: TGTGCCTGGCGAGCATCACCTAATGAAAAACTGTTTTTT
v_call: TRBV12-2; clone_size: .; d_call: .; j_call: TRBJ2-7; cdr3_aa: CASRFVGDRALYEQYF; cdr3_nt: TGTGCAAGTCGCTTCGTGGGGGACAGGGCCCTCTACGAGCAGTACTTC
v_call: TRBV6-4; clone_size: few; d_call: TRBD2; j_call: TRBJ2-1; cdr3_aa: CAIKRRTSVEQFF; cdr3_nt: TGTGCCATCAAGCGGAGGACTAGTGTTGAGCAGTTCTTC
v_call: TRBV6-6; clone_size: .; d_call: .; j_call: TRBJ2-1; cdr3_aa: CASSYSGDREQFF; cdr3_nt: TGTGCCAGCAGTTACTCGGGAGATCGTGAGCAGTTCTTC
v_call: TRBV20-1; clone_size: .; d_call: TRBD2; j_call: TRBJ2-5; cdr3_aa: CSGGGQETQYF; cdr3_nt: TGCAGTGGGGGGGGACAAGAGACCCAGTACTTC
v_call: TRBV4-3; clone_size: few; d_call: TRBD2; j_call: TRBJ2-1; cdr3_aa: CASSQAGAGSGGEQFF; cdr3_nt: TGCGCCAGCAGCCAAGCGGGAGCGGGCTCGGGGGGAGAGCAGTTCTTC
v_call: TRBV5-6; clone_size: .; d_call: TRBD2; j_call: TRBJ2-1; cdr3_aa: CASSLVAGGGNEQFF; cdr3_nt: TGTGCCAGCAGCCTGGTAGCGGGAGGGGGCAATGAGCAGTTCTTC
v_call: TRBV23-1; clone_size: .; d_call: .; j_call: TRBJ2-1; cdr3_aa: CASTPRTGPSSGKGDEQFF; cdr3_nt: TGCGCCAGCACTCCGAGGACAGGTCCGTCTAGCGGAAAGGGGGATGAGCAGTTCTTC
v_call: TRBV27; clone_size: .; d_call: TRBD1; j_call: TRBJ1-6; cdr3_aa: CASSWGGGIYRGNSPLHF; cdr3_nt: TGTGCCAGCAGTTGGGGGGGAGGAATTTACAGGGGCAATTCACCCCTCCACTTT
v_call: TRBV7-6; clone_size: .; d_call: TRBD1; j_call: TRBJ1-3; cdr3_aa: CASSFRDSASGNTIYF; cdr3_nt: TGTGCCAGCAGCTTCCGGGACAGTGCCTCTGGAAACACCATATATTTT